Presented here are 28 T cell receptor beta chains from one specimen sequenced in a study of T cell repertoires in cytomegalovirus infection. TCRdb processed the reads anew with MiXCR; each CDR3 protein has one entry. Of some 300,000 distinct CDR3 sequences listed, around 10% are singletons. The sample was PBMCs. Receptors were obtained from a human donor in good health (CMV status not recorded). Some clones in this sample may be carry-over from other donors' samples.

The V gene is TRBV28, the J gene TRBJ1-6, with 10 bases aligning to TRBD1. The ends lost 4 bases at V and 15 bases at J; junction bases unmatched: 12. This CDR3 has 15 amino acids. Germline values: CDR1 MDHEN, CDR2 SYDVKM. The CDR3 sequence is CASSSAGQGKTGLHF. The CDR3 region has the DNA TGTGCCAGCAGTTCCGCGGGACAGGGGAAAACGGGCCTCCACTTT.

This clonotype was detected many times. The rearrangement links TRBV4-2 to TRBJ2-1; D perhaps matches TRBD2 (5 bases). Deletions cut 0 bases from V and 4 bases from J, with 10 bases between. The CDR3 length is 15 residues. CDR1 and CDR2 from the germline V gene are LGHNA and YNFKEQ. The CDR3: CASSQDFRGYNEQFF. In DNA, the CDR3 is TGTGCCAGCAGCCAAGACTTTCGAGGGTACAATGAGCAGTTCTTC.

This clonotype was seen ten or more times. The chain employs TRBV12-3 or TRBV12-4 and TRBJ2-5; D ambiguous. CDR3 length equals 14 residues. V was pared by 7 bases and J by 0 bases, with 12 bases between. CDR3 DNA: TGTGCCAGCACCAGCCAACGGGACCAAGAGACCCAGTACTTC. This sequence encodes CASTSQRDQETQYF.

This clonotype was counted at least ten times. The gene calls are TRBV7-9 and TRBJ1-1, with 7 bases identical to TRBD1. Germline lookup yields CDR1 SEHNR and CDR2 FQNEAQ (reference sequence). The CDR3 sequence is 14 residues long. With V trimmed by 7 bases and J by 1 base, 6 bases remained unmatched. CDR3 bases: TGTGCCAGCACGATGGGACAGAGGAACACTGAAGCTTTCTTT. This gives the protein CASTMGQRNTEAFF.

At least ten counts were recorded for this clonotype. The V call is TRBV7-2, the J call TRBJ1-2; D call uncertain. This CDR3 region has 14 residues. V was shortened by 8 bases and J by 5 bases, with 18 bases between the two germline ends. CDR1 is SGHTA and CDR2 is FQGNSA in the germline V gene. The CDR3 loop is CASPDTEAFYGYTF. The DNA of the CDR3 is TGTGCCAGCCCCGACACGGAGGCCTTTTATGGCTACACCTTC.

This clonotype was detected ten times or more. V usage is TRBV12-3 or TRBV12-4 and J usage is TRBJ1-5; D is perhaps TRBD1 (5 bases). V dropped 6 bases and J dropped 2 bases, with 17 bases sitting between them. CDR3 length: 16 residues. The CDR3 protein is CASSHRQGSGNQPQHF. The CDR3 bases are TGTGCCAGCAGCCATAGGCAGGGCTCAGGCAATCAGCCCCAGCATTTT.

This clonotype was seen only a few times. The genes are TRBV28 and TRBJ2-4; D possibly uses TRBD1 or TRBD2 (5 bases each). Trimming took 3 bases from V and 1 from J, leaving 16 bases between them. The CDR3 runs 17 residues. In germline, CDR1 is MDHEN, CDR2 SYDVKM. Here the CDR3 reads CASSFGPGTGAKNIQYF. The CDR3 coding sequence is TGTGCCAGCAGTTTTGGTCCGGGGACGGGCGCCAAAAACATTCAGTACTTC.

About this clonotype: Given a much more abundant clone one base away, this may be a read error. J is TRBJ2-3 and V is TRBV11-2, with a weak D call TRBD2 (5 bases). Germline CDR1 is SGHAT and CDR2 is FQNNGV. The CDR3 is 15 residues long. The CDR3 DNA follows: TGTGCCAACAGCTTAGAGCGGACGAGCACAGATACGCAGTATTTT. It specifies CANSLERTSTDTQYF.

This clonotype was picked up many times. V is TRBV6-2 or TRBV6-3 and J is TRBJ1-6; 9 bases align to TRBD1. CDR1 is MNHEY, CDR2 SVGEGT, per germline. The CDR3 has 13 residues. V lost 6 bases to trimming and J lost 10 bases; unmatched junction nucleotides: 4. The CDR3 sequence: CASRATGGSPLHF. CDR3 nucleotides: TGTGCCAGCAGAGCGACAGGGGGATCACCCCTCCACTTT.

This clonotype was recorded many times. The chain links TRBV7-9 to TRBJ2-3; TRBD2 aligns across 9 bases. J gave up 3 bases and V 5 bases, and 9 bases lay outside the gene matches. The CDR3 runs 16 residues. Germline-derived CDR1 and CDR2 are SEHNR and FQNEAQ (reference sequence). In DNA form, the CDR3 reads TGTGCCAGCAGCCCCCGGACTAGCGCTAGGACAGATACGCAGTATTTT. Translated, it gives CASSPRTSARTDTQYF.

This clonotype was observed many times. The chain is built from TRBV7-2 and TRBJ1-2, with a possible D match to TRBD1 (6 bases). Trimming stripped 7 bases from V and 4 bases from J, with 13 bases between. The CDR3 runs to 13 residues. Germline CDR1 and CDR2: SGHTA and FQGNSA. In DNA, the CDR3 is TGTGCCAGCAAAAAGGGGGACGGCTATGGCTACACCTTC. Translated, it gives CASKKGDGYGYTF.

At least ten counts were recorded for this clonotype. The rearrangement uses TRBV28 and TRBJ1-2, with TRBD1 matching 10 bases. CDR1 is MDHEN, CDR2 SYDVKM, per germline. This CDR3 is built from 15 residues. Trimming took 7 bases from V and 0 from J; bases not matched to a gene: 5. CDR3 sequence reads: CASTTGGASNYGYTF. DNA for the CDR3: TGTGCCAGCACGACAGGGGGCGCCTCTAACTATGGCTACACCTTC.

The gene calls are TRBV2 and TRBJ1-2; D is uncertain. CDR1 SNHLY and CDR2 FYNNEI come from the germline V gene. CDR3 length: 12 amino acids. Trimming pared 3 bases from V and 5 bases from J, leaving 7 bases between. This CDR3 reads CASSDSTYGYTF. CDR3 nucleotides: TGTGCCAGCAGTGATAGCACGTATGGCTACACCTTC.

This clonotype was counted ten times or more. The V gene is TRBV7-2, the J gene TRBJ2-3; D is perhaps TRBD2 (5 bases). Germline loops: CDR1 SGHTA, CDR2 FQGNSA. The length of the CDR3 is 14 residues. The V gene lost 5 bases and the J gene lost 6 bases, with 15 bases spanning the gap. The CDR3 sequence: CASSRGSRRDTQYF. The CDR3 DNA reads as TGTGCCAGCAGCCGGGGATCTAGGCGCGATACGCAGTATTTT.

This clonotype was detected ten times or more. The conserved phenylalanine or tryptophan is not found at the CDR3 terminus, so this likely reflects a read error. It is unclear where the CDR3 begins or ends on the DNA, so no DNA is shown, and the CDR3 is as TCRdb lists it. The J gene is TRBJ1-2, the V gene TRBV24-1. CDR1 and CDR2 from the germline V gene are KGHDR and SFDVKD. Counting both end residues, the CDR3 totals 11 amino acids. CDR3 sequence reads: CATSDLPGPSS.

This clonotype was observed at least ten times. The V call is TRBV5-4, the J call TRBJ1-1, with TRBD1 as a possible D gene (5 bases). Germline V gene lookup returns CDR1 SGHNT and CDR2 YYREEE (reference sequence). The CDR3 is made up of 12 amino acids. Trimming took off 3 bases at V and 7 bases at J, with 10 bases between the two ends. The CDR3 bases are TGTGCCAGCAGCTGGGGGACCAGTGAAGCTTTCTTT. This sequence encodes CASSWGTSEAFF.

This clonotype was seen repeatedly, ten times or more. This chain uses TRBV12-3 or TRBV12-4 with TRBJ1-2, with D perhaps matching TRBD1 (5 bases). V lost 1 base, J lost 7 bases, and 10 bases lay in between. There are 13 residues in the CDR3. The CDR3 protein is CASSLGQGGGYTF. CDR3 nucleotides: TGTGCCAGCAGTTTAGGGCAGGGCGGTGGCTACACCTTC.

This clonotype appeared many times. In nucleotides, the CDR3 is TGTGCCAGCAGTGACCATTCCCCAGACAGGGGCTCCTCCTACAATGAGCAGTTCTTC. It codes for CASSDHSPDRGSSYNEQFF. This sequence joins TRBV25-1 and TRBJ2-1; 8 bases map to TRBD1. V lost 3 bases and J lost 0; bases outside the gene matches: 13. This CDR3 region has 19 residues. Germline CDR1 reads MGHDK; CDR2 reads SYGVNS.

This clonotype has ten or more counts. This sequence joins TRBV6-1 and TRBJ2-3; 7 bases map to TRBD2. With 6 bases clipped from V and 2 bases from J, the junction kept 8 bases outside the gene matches. The CDR3 consists of 15 residues. The germline gives CDR1 MNHNS, CDR2 SASEGT. This chain's CDR3 is CASSRGGTFTDTQYF. The CDR3 nucleotides are TGTGCCAGCAGCCGCGGGGGTACCTTCACAGATACGCAGTATTTT.

On this clonotype itself: A much more abundant neighbour one base away suggests this may be a read error. The chain uses TRBV2 and TRBJ2-1; 7 bases are a match to TRBD1. This CDR3 is 14 amino acids long. CDR1 and CDR2 (germline): SNHLY, FYNNEI. CDR3 amino acids: CASKRDSSYNEQLF. Written as DNA, the CDR3 is TGTGCCAGCAAACGGGACAGTTCCTACAATGAGCAGCTCTTC.

The table lists this clonotype with many counts. V usage is TRBV29-1 and J usage is TRBJ2-5; no clear D. CDR3 size: 12 residues. V gave up 4 bases and J gave up 1 base, with 7 bases separating them. Germline V lookup: CDR1 SQVTM, CDR2 ANQGSEA. The CDR3 DNA reads as TGCAGCGTTGGCAGCGCCCAAGAGACCCAGTACTTC. Residues: CSVGSAQETQYF.

In its sample, this clonotype was seen a few times. The V and J genes are TRBV20-1 and TRBJ2-1; D remains ambiguous. With 4 bases removed from V and 4 bases from J, the gap between germline ends came to 11 bases. The CDR3 loop spans 13 amino acids. Germline assignment: CDR1 DFQATT and CDR2 SNEGSKA (reference sequence). CDR3 nucleotides: TGCAGTGCTAAAGGGCCCCCGTACAATGAGCAGTTCTTC. This encodes CSAKGPPYNEQFF.

In its sample, this clonotype was seen many times. The V gene is TRBV7-8, the J gene TRBJ2-2; 7 bases align to TRBD1. The ends lost 7 bases at V and 3 bases at J; junction bases unmatched: 14. The V gene's germline CDR1 is SGHVS and CDR2 FQNEAQ. This CDR3 is 17 amino acids long. CDR3 DNA sequence: TGTGCCAGCACCAACCCGAAGAGGGGGCTCGACACCGGGGAGCTGTTTTTT. Translated, it gives CASTNPKRGLDTGELFF.

About this clonotype: The CDR3 carries no conserved terminal phenylalanine or tryptophan, so it likely arises from a read error. The J gene is TRBJ2-1, the V gene TRBV20-1; 14 nucleotides line up with TRBD2. J lost 9 bases, V lost 2 bases, and 6 bases had no gene match. CDR1 is DFQATT and CDR2 is SNEGSKA in the germline V gene (reference sequence). The CDR3 covers 15 residues. CDR3 amino acids: CSARRTSGGMGEQFS. CDR3 in DNA: TGCAGTGCTAGAAGGACTAGCGGGGGGATGGGTGAGCAGTTCTCC.

The chain carries TRBV3-1 and TRBJ2-3; TRBD2 matches 7 bases. Trimming cost V 1 base and J 0 bases; bases outside gene matches: 1. The CDR3 is 15 amino acids. The V gene's germline CDR1 is LGHDT and CDR2 YNNKEL (reference sequence). Written as DNA, the CDR3 is TGTGCCAGCAGCCAAGGGCGGGGGAGCACAGATACGCAGTATTTT. Translated: CASSQGRGSTDTQYF.

The table lists this clonotype with many counts. The J gene is TRBJ2-1, the V gene TRBV7-6; 16 bases line up with TRBD2. The J segment lost 3 bases and the V segment lost 5 bases, leaving 10 bases of the junction unmatched. CDR1 is SGHVS, CDR2 FNYEAQ, per germline. The CDR3 has 19 amino acids. CDR3 region: CASSLIGTSGGGIYNEQFF. The CDR3 DNA follows: TGTGCCAGCAGCCTGATCGGGACTAGCGGGGGGGGCATCTACAATGAGCAGTTCTTC. Variable domain in full (rest from reference TRBV7-6 and TRBJ2-1): GAGVSQSPRYKVTKRGQDVALRCDPISGHVSLYWYRQALGQGPEFLTYFNYEAQQDKSGLPNDRFSAERPEGSISTLTIQRTEQRDSAMYRCASSLIGTSGGGIYNEQFFGPGTRLTVL.

In its sample, this clonotype was seen many times. The rearrangement uses TRBV7-8 and TRBJ1-6; D unclear. The CDR3 totals 16 residues. Trimming removed 2 bases from V and 8 bases from J, with 16 bases in between. CDR1 SGHVS and CDR2 FQNEAQ come from the germline V gene. CDR3 amino acids: CASSLISGPVDSPLHF. CDR3 DNA sequence: TGTGCCAGCAGCTTAATATCGGGCCCAGTGGATTCACCCCTCCACTTT.

Many counts were recorded for this clonotype. This chain uses TRBV7-2 with TRBJ1-5; D unresolved. Looked up from germline, CDR1 is SGHTA and CDR2 is FQGNSA. This CDR3 is built from 14 residues. Trimming stripped 5 bases from V and 2 bases from J, with 10 bases between. CDR3 loop: CASSPRVGNQPQHF. CDR3 nucleotides: TGTGCCAGCAGCCCTCGGGTCGGCAATCAGCCCCAGCATTTT.